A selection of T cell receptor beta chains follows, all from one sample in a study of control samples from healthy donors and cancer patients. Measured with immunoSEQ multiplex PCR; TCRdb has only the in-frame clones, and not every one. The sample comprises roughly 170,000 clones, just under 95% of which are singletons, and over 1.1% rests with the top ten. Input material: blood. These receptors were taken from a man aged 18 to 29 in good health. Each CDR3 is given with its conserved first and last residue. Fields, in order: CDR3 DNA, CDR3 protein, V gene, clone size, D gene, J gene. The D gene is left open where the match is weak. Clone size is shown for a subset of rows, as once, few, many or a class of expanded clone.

DNA: TGTGCCAGCAGCTTCCCCCTGACGGGGGGCGGGACAGATACGCAGTATTTT
CDR3: CASSFPLTGGGTDTQYF
V: TRBV5-5
size: -
D: -
J: TRBJ2-3

DNA: TGCGCCAGCAGCTTGCTAGACAGGGGGAGGGAAGCTTTCTTT
CDR3: CASSLLDRGREAFF
V: TRBV5-1
size: -
D: TRBD1
J: TRBJ1-1

DNA: TGTGCCAGCAGCGCTCGGAGGAATTCACCCCTCCACTTT
CDR3: CASSARRNSPLHF
V: TRBV7-2
size: -
D: -
J: TRBJ1-6

DNA: TGTGCTAGTGGTACCGGACAGATGAACACTGAAGCTTTCTTT
CDR3: CASGTGQMNTEAFF
V: TRBV12-5
size: once
D: -
J: TRBJ1-1

DNA: TGTGCCTGGAGTTACCTCGACAGGCCTTACGAGCAGTACTTC
CDR3: CAWSYLDRPYEQYF
V: TRBV30
size: -
D: -
J: TRBJ2-7

DNA: TGTGCCACCAGTAGTGGGAGCTCCTACAATGAGCAGTTCTTC
CDR3: CATSSGSSYNEQFF
V: TRBV24-1
size: -
D: -
J: TRBJ2-1

DNA: TGTGCCACCAGTGATCCATCCGGGACGCCTTACACAGATACGCAGTATTTT
CDR3: CATSDPSGTPYTDTQYF
V: TRBV24-1
size: -
D: -
J: TRBJ2-3

DNA: TGTGCCAGCAATGTACAGGGGGCTGAGGCCCAGCATTTT
CDR3: CASNVQGAEAQHF
V: TRBV6-5
size: -
D: TRBD1
J: TRBJ1-5

DNA: TGTGCCAGCAGTCCCAGAGGGACACCTAACAATGAGCAGTTCTTC
CDR3: CASSPRGTPNNEQFF
V: TRBV28
size: -
D: -
J: TRBJ2-1

DNA: TGTGCCAGCAGTTTAGGGGGTCGGCCCCAGCATTTT
CDR3: CASSLGGRPQHF
V: TRBV12-3/TRBV12-4
size: -
D: -
J: TRBJ1-5

DNA: TGTGCCAGCAGTTACTCGACGGTGTGGAATGAGCAGTTCTTC
CDR3: CASSYSTVWNEQFF
V: TRBV6-5
size: -
D: -
J: TRBJ2-1

DNA: TGTGCCAGCAGCTTGGCTGAGGGCTGGTCGTATGGCTACACCTTC
CDR3: CASSLAEGWSYGYTF
V: TRBV5-5
size: -
D: -
J: TRBJ1-2

DNA: TGTGCCAGCAGTGACTCGATTAGCGGGGGGGCTACGCAGTATTTT
CDR3: CASSDSISGGATQYF
V: TRBV6-4
size: -
D: TRBD2
J: TRBJ2-3

DNA: TGCGCCAGCATAAGGCAGGGAGGGTATGGCTACACCTTC
CDR3: CASIRQGGYGYTF
V: TRBV10-1
size: -
D: -
J: TRBJ1-2

DNA: TGTGCCAGTAGTCCCGGGATAAACTATGGCTACACCTTC
CDR3: CASSPGINYGYTF
V: TRBV19
size: -
D: -
J: TRBJ1-2

DNA: TGTGCCAGCAGTTTAGCGAGGGGGAACGAGCAGTACTTC
CDR3: CASSLARGNEQYF
V: TRBV12-3/TRBV12-4
size: -
D: -
J: TRBJ2-7

DNA: TGTGCCAGCAAAAGGATGGCGGGGGGCGGCAATGAGCAGTTCTTC
CDR3: CASKRMAGGGNEQFF
V: TRBV6-4
size: -
D: TRBD2
J: TRBJ2-1

DNA: TGTGCCAGCAGCCCAGCTGGGGGCGGAACCGGGGAGCTGTTTTTT
CDR3: CASSPAGGGTGELFF
V: TRBV4-2
size: -
D: -
J: TRBJ2-2

DNA: TGCAGTGCTGGGAACGCAGAGACCCAGTACTTC
CDR3: CSAGNAETQYF
V: TRBV20-1
size: -
D: -
J: TRBJ2-5

DNA: TGCGCCAGCAGCCTCCTGGGGGTCCCATTCAATGAGCAGTTCTTC
CDR3: CASSLLGVPFNEQFF
V: TRBV4-1
size: -
D: -
J: TRBJ2-1

DNA: TGTGCCAGCAGTCATGGGAGGTCGGGTGAAGCTTTCTTT
CDR3: CASSHGRSGEAFF
V: TRBV27
size: -
D: -
J: TRBJ1-1

DNA: TGCGCCAGCAGCATAGGACCGACTGGAAACACCATATATTTT
CDR3: CASSIGPTGNTIYF
V: TRBV5-1
size: -
D: -
J: TRBJ1-3

DNA: TGTGCCAGCAGTCGTGCAGGGCTAAACATTCAGTACTTC
CDR3: CASSRAGLNIQYF
V: TRBV28
size: -
D: -
J: TRBJ2-4

DNA: TGTGCCACGAGAGGGGGGGGCAATCAGCCCCAGCATTTT
CDR3: CATRGGGNQPQHF
V: TRBV15
size: -
D: -
J: TRBJ1-5

DNA: TGTGCCAGCAGCTTAGGGGTGAACACTGAAGCTTTCTTT
CDR3: CASSLGVNTEAFF
V: TRBV11-2
size: -
D: -
J: TRBJ1-1

DNA: TGTGCCAGTAGTATTGGGAGACTGACATATGGCTACACCTTC
CDR3: CASSIGRLTYGYTF
V: TRBV19
size: -
D: -
J: TRBJ1-2

DNA: TGTGCCTGGACCGGGAGAACTGAAGCTTTCTTT
CDR3: CAWTGRTEAFF
V: TRBV30
size: -
D: -
J: TRBJ1-1

DNA: TGCAGCTCTCAGGGGGCAGGAAACACCATATATTTT
CDR3: CSSQGAGNTIYF
V: TRBV29-1
size: few
D: TRBD1
J: TRBJ1-3

DNA: TGTGCCACCAGTGACAATCAGGACAGGGCAAAATGTCCACCCCTCCACTTT
CDR3: CATSDNQDRAKCPPLHF
V: TRBV24-1
size: -
D: TRBD1
J: TRBJ1-6

DNA: TGTGCCAGCAGTTACTCGAACAGGGGTGGCGGCTACACCTTC
CDR3: CASSYSNRGGGYTF
V: TRBV6-5
size: -
D: TRBD1
J: TRBJ1-2

DNA: TGTGCCAGCAGTGAATTAAAGGGGTGGGACAGGGGCCTGAGCTCCTACAATGAGCAGTTCTTC
CDR3: CASSELKGWDRGLSSYNEQFF
V: TRBV6-1
size: -
D: TRBD1
J: TRBJ2-1